A selection of T cell receptor beta chains follows, all from one sample in a study of shared T cell receptors in the human thymus. Generated by immunoSEQ multiplex PCR, the TCRdb table keeps only in-frame clones and is missing some. The repertoire holds roughly 500,000 clones, with approximately 78% as singletons. Another study also made use of these data, one on human thymus T cells.

The sample comprised thymocytes. These TCRs come from a boy under two years old with a congenital heart defect. CDR3s include the opening cysteine and the closing phenylalanine or tryptophan. D genes are given only for firm matches. Clone size is given for some rows only: seen once, a few or many times, or a class if the clone is expanded.

>TRBV13|TRBD1|few|TRBJ1-2
TGTGCCAGCAGCTCCAGGGGGCCAAACTATGGCTACACCTTC
CASSSRGPNYGYTF
>TRBV6-5|NA|NA|TRBJ2-7
TGTGCCAGCAGTTACTCCAGAGCGTACTCCTACGAGCAGTACTTC
CASSYSRAYSYEQYF
>TRBV21-1|NA|NA|TRBJ2-3
TGTGCCAGCAGCAAAGCGAGTAGCGGTTGTACGCAGTATTTT
CASSKASSGCTQYF
>TRBV13|NA|NA|TRBJ1-2
TGTGCCAGCAGCTCCCCAAAGACAGGTTATTATGGCTACACCTTC
CASSSPKTGYYGYTF
>TRBV6-5|TRBD2|NA|TRBJ2-1
TGTGCCAGCAGTTACGAGGCTAGCGGGGGGGGTGAGCAGTTCTTC
CASSYEASGGGEQFF
>TRBV27|NA|NA|TRBJ2-2
TGTGCCAGCAGGGTCCCAGGCAGGGACACCGGGGAGCTGTTTTTT
CASRVPGRDTGELFF
>TRBV6-5|NA|NA|TRBJ1-3
TGTGCCAGCAGTTACGCCCAGGGGAGCTCTGGAAACACCATATATTTT
CASSYAQGSSGNTIYF
>TRBV4-1|TRBD1|NA|TRBJ2-7
TGCGCCAGCAGCCAACGGACAGGTACTATCTACGAGCAGTACTTC
CASSQRTGTIYEQYF
>TRBV30|NA|NA|TRBJ1-6
TGTGCCTGGAGTGGACCCTTTTCTAGGGAGATTACACCCCTCCACTTT
CAWSGPFSREITPLHF
>TRBV7-2|TRBD2|NA|TRBJ2-1
TGTGCCAGCCCCCCCCTAGCGGGAGGGGAGTTCTCCTACAATGAGCAGTTCTTC
CASPPLAGGEFSYNEQFF
>TRBV29-1|TRBD2|NA|TRBJ2-4
TGCAGCGCGGTAGCGGGAGGTTATTACATTCAGTACTTC
CSAVAGGYYIQYF
>TRBV10-1|TRBD2|NA|TRBJ2-3
TGCGCCAGCAGTCCGGGAACGGGGCAACTAGCGGGAGAATACACAGATACGCAGTATTTT
CASSPGTGQLAGEYTDTQYF
>TRBV11-2|TRBD1|NA|TRBJ1-2
TGTGCCAGCAGCTTCAGGGACAGGGGAGTCTATGGCTACACCTTC
CASSFRDRGVYGYTF
>TRBV5-5|NA|once|TRBJ2-7
TGTGCCAGCAGCTTGGTGGTCAGGGAAGCCTCCTACGAGCAGTACTTC
CASSLVVREASYEQYF
>TRBV2|TRBD1|NA|TRBJ1-5
TGTGCCAGCAGTATTCAGGGGGACAGCAATCAGCCCCAGCATTTT
CASSIQGDSNQPQHF
>TRBV6-5|NA|NA|TRBJ1-4
TGTGCCAGCAGCCCTTCGGGTCCCCCCAGGGATGCTGTTTTT
CASSPSGPPRDAVF